The 3 T cell receptor beta chains presented below share a single source sample, sequenced in a study of OX40 agonist ivuxolimab in advanced cancers. Measured with immunoSEQ multiplex PCR; TCRdb has only the in-frame clones, and not every one. The table records some 41,000 clones, roughly 90% of them present only once. Specimen: CD4+ or CD8+ T cells sorted from blood, collected in a trial of the OX40 agonist ivuxolimab. These receptors were obtained from an adult with an advanced solid tumor such as melanoma, head and neck, liver or kidney cancer.

This chain links TRBV27 with TRBJ1-6; D might be TRBD1 (6 bases). V was clipped by 4 bases and J by 7 bases, with 29 bases between them. The germline V gene has CDR1 MNHEY and CDR2 SMNVEV (reference sequence). CDR3 length: 20 amino acids. The CDR3 reads CASSYQPHGYSTTGNSPLHF. The CDR3 coding sequence is TGTGCCAGCAGTTACCAACCCCACGGATACTCCACTACAGGGAATTCACCCCTCCACTTT.

This clone appeared once. This sequence joins TRBV6-6 and TRBJ1-3; D possibly corresponds to TRBD1 (6 bases). V was cut by 6 bases and J by 0 bases, with 15 bases left in between. The CDR3 is made up of 16 amino acids. The germline gives CDR1 MNHNY, CDR2 SVGAGI (reference sequence). The CDR3 loop reads CASSLGTGISGNTIYF. CDR3 sequence (DNA): TGTGCCAGCAGCCTCGGAACAGGGATCTCTGGAAACACCATATATTTT.

This clone came up a few times. The chain couples TRBV30 to TRBJ1-4; the D gene is possibly TRBD1 (6 bases). This CDR3 contains 15 residues. V was trimmed by 8 bases and J by 16 bases, leaving 32 bases between them. From germline, CDR1 is GTSNPN and CDR2 SVGIG (reference sequence). The CDR3 nucleotides are TGTGCCGGCCTCGTCAAAGGGGGGCGCGTGGGGACGGGGTTTTTT. As protein: CAGLVKGGRVGTGFF.